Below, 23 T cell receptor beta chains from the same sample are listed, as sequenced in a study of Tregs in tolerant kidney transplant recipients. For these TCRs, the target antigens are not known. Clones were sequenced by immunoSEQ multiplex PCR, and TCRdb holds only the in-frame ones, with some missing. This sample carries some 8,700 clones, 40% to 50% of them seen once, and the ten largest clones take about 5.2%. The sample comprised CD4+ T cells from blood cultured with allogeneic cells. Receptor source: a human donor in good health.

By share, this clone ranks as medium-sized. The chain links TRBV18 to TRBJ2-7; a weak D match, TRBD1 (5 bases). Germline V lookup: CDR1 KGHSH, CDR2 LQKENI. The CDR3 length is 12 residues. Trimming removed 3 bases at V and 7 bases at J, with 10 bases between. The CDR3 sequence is CASSPTAQEQYF. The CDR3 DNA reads TGTGCCAGCTCACCGACAGCGCAAGAGCAGTACTTC.

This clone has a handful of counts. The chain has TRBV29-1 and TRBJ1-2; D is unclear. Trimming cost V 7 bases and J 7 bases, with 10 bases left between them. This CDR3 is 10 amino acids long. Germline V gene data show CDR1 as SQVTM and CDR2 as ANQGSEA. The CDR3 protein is CSAGGPGYTF. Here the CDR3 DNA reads TGCAGCGCCGGAGGCCCTGGCTACACCTTC.

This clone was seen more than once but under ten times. CDR3 amino acids: CASSPEGFGGEQYF. CDR3 bases: TGTGCCAGCAGCCCCGAGGGCTTTGGGGGCGAGCAGTACTTC. The chain combines TRBV11-2 with TRBJ2-7; the D call may be TRBD1 or TRBD2 (5 bases each). The V gene's germline CDR1 is SGHAT and CDR2 FQNNGV. V was shortened by 5 bases and J by 6 bases, with 17 bases between the two germline ends. CDR3 size: 14 residues.

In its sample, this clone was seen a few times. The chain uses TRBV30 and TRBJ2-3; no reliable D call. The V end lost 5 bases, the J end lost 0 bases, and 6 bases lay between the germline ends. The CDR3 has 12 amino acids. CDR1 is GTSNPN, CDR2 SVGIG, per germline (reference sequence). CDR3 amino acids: CAWSSSTDTQYF. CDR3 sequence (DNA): TGTGCCTGGTCCTCTAGCACAGATACGCAGTATTTT.

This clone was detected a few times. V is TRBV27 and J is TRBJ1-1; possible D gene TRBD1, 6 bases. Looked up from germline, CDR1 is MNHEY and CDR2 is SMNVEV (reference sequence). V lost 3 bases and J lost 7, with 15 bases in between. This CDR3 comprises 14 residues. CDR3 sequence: CASSFHGGRGEAFF. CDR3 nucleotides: TGTGCCAGCAGTTTCCATGGGGGGCGGGGTGAAGCTTTCTTT.

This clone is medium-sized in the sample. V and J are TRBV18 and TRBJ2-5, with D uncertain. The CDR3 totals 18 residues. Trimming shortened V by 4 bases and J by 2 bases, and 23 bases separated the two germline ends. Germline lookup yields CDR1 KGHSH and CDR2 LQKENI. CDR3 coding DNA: TGTGCCAGCTCACGAACTCCGATAGGTCGGAGCCCTCAAGAGACCCAGTACTTC. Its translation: CASSRTPIGRSPQETQYF.

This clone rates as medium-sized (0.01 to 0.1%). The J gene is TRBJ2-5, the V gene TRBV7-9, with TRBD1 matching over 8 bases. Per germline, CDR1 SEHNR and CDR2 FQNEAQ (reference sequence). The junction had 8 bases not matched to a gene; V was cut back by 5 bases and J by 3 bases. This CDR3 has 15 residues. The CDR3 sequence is CASSVDRGQEETQYF. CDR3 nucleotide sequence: TGTGCCAGCAGCGTTGACAGGGGTCAGGAAGAGACCCAGTACTTC.

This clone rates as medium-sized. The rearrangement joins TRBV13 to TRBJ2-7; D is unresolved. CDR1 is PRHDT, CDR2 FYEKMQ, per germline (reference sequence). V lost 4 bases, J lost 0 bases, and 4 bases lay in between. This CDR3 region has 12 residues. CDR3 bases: TGTGCCAGCAGCTCCCGCTCCTACGAGCAGTACTTC. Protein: CASSSRSYEQYF. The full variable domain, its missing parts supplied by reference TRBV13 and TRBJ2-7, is AAGVIQSPRHLIKEKRETATLKCYPIPRHDTVYWYQQGPGQDPQFLISFYEKMQSDKGSIPDRFSAQQFSDYHSELNMSSLELGDSALYFCASSSRSYEQYFGPGTRLTVT.

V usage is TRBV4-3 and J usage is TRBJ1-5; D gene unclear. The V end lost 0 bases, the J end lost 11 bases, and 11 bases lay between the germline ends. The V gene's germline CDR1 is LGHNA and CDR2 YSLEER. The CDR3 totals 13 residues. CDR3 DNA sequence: TGCGCCAGCAGCCAAGAGGCGGGTAGGTCCCAGCATTTT. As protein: CASSQEAGRSQHF.

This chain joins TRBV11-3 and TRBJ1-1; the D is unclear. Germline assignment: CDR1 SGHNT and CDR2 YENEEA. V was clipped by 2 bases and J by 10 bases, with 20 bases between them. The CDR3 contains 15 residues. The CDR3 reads CASSLYSTDALGAFF. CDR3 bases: TGTGCCAGCAGCTTATATTCGACGGATGCCTTGGGAGCTTTCTTT. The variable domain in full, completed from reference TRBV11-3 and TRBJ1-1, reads EAGVVQSPRYKIIEKKQPVAFWCNPISGHNTLYWYLQNLGQGPELLIRYENEEAVDDSQLPKDRFSAERLKGVDSTLKIQPAELGDSAVYLCASSLYSTDALGAFFGQGTRLTVV.

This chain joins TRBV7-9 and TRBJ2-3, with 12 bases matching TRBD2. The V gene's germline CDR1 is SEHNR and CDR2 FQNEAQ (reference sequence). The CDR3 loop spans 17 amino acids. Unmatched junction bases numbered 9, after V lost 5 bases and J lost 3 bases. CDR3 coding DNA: TGTGCCAGCAGCCTTTTTAGGACTAGCGGGGAAACAGATACGCAGTATTTT. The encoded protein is CASSLFRTSGETDTQYF.

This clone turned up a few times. The CDR3 sequence: CASRRQGFGPLHF. The CDR3 DNA reads TGTGCCAGCAGACGACAAGGTTTCGGGCCCCTCCACTTT. This chain joins TRBV6-1 and TRBJ1-6; D unresolved. The V end lost 6 bases, the J end lost 13 bases, and 16 bases lay between the germline ends. The length of the CDR3 is 13 residues. Germline V lookup: CDR1 MNHNS, CDR2 SASEGT.

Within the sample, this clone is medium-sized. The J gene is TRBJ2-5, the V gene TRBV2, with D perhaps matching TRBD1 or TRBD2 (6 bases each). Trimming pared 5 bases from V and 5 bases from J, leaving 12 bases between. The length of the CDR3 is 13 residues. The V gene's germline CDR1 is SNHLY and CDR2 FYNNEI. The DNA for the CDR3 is TGTGCCAGCAGTCCCACAGGGAGGGAGACCCAGTACTTC. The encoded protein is CASSPTGRETQYF.

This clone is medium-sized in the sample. CDR3 DNA sequence: TGTGCCAGCAGCTTAGGCTACAGCAATCAGCCCCAGCATTTT. This gives the protein CASSLGYSNQPQHF. V and J are TRBV7-2 and TRBJ1-5; D unresolved. The CDR3 contains 14 residues. Trimming cost V 1 base and J 1 base, with 5 bases left between them. Germline CDR1 and CDR2: SGHTA and FQGNSA.

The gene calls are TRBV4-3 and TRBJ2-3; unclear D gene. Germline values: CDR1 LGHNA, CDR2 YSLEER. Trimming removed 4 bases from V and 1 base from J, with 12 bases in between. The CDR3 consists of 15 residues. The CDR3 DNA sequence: TGCGCCAGCAGCCTTTCCCTTTACGGCACAGATACGCAGTATTTT. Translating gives CASSLSLYGTDTQYF.

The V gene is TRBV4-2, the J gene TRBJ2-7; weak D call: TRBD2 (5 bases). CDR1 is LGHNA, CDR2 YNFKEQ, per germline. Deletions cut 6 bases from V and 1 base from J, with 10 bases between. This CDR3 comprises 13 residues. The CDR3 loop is CASSTSRSYEQYF. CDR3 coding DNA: TGTGCCAGCAGTACTAGTCGTTCCTACGAGCAGTACTTC.

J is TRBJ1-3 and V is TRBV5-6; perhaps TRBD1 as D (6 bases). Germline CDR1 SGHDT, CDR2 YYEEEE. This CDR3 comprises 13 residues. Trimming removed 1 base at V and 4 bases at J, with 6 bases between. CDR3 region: CASSLTGGNTIYF. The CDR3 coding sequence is TGTGCCAGCAGCTTGACAGGGGGAAACACCATATATTTT.

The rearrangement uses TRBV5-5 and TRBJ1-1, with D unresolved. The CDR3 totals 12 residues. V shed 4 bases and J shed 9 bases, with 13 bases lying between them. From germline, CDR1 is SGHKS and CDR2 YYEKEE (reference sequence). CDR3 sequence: CASSRLDTQAFF. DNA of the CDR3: TGTGCCAGCAGCAGGCTTGACACCCAAGCTTTCTTT. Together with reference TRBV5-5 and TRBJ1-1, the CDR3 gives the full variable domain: DAGVTQSPTHLIKTRGQQVTLRCSPISGHKSVSWYQQVLGQGPQFIFQYYEKEERGRGNFPDRFSARQFPNYSSELNVNALLLGDSALYLCASSRLDTQAFFGQGTRLTVV.

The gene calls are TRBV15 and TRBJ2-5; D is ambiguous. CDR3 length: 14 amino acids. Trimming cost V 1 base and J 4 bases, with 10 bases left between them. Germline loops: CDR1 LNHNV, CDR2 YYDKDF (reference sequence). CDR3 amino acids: CATSRGLKGETQYF. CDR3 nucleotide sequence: TGTGCCACCAGCAGAGGATTAAAGGGAGAGACCCAGTACTTC. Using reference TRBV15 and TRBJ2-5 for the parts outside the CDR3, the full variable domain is DAMVIQNPRYQVTQFGKPVTLSCSQTLNHNVMYWYQQKSSQAPKLLFHYYDKDFNNEADTPDNFQSRRPNTSFCFLDIRSPGLGDTAMYLCATSRGLKGETQYFGPGTRLLVL.

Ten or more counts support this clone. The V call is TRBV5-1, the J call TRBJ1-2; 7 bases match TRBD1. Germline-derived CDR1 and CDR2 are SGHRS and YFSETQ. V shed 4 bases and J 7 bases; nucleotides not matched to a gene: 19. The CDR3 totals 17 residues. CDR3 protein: CASSLDRAAVSATGYTF. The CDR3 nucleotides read TGCGCCAGCAGCCTTGACAGGGCGGCGGTTTCCGCTACTGGCTACACCTTC.

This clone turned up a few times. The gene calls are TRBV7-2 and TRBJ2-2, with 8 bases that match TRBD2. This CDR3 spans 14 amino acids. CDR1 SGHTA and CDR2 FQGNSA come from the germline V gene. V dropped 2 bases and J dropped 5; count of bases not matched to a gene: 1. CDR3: CASSLTGGTGELFF. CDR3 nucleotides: TGTGCCAGCAGCTTAACGGGAGGGACCGGGGAGCTGTTTTTT.

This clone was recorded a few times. The DNA of the CDR3 is TGTGCCAGCTCCGGACAGGGTGCTGTCGGTGAAAAACTGTTTTTT. It is translated as CASSGQGAVGEKLFF. The chain combines TRBV2 with TRBJ1-4, with TRBD1 identical over 8 bases. The V segment lost 8 bases and the J segment 7 bases; nucleotides outside the gene matches: 12. Germline V gene sequence: CDR1 SNHLY, CDR2 FYNNEI. CDR3 length equals 15 residues. Full variable domain (missing parts from reference TRBV2 and TRBJ1-4): EPEVTQTPSHQVTQMGQEVILRCVPISNHLYFYWYRQILGQKVEFLVSFYNNEISEKSEIFDDQFSVERPDGSNFTLKIRSTKLEDSAMYFCASSGQGAVGEKLFFGSGTQLSVL.

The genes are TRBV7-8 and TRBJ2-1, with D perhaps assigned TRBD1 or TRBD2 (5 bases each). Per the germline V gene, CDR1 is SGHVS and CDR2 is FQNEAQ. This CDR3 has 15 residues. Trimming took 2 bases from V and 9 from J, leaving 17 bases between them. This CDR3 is CASSLTGQYHSEQFF. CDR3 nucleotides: TGTGCCAGCAGCTTAACGGGGCAATACCATAGTGAGCAGTTCTTC.